This note documents a single T cell receptor beta chain sequence. In the study's own analysis: Nucleated cell number was recorded as an estimate derived from reference gene primer amplification. Profiled with immunoSEQ multiplex PCR; TCRdb holds only in-frame clones, not every one. That table furnishes V, J and clone size, whereas the DNA furnished D and trimming. The repertoire includes tens of thousands of clones, 80% to 90% of them detected once, and about 6.3% sits in the top ten. The CDR3 is 14 residues long. V lost 5 bases to trimming and J lost 4 bases, with 15 bases between them. CDR1 is LNHDA, CDR2 SQIVND, per germline (reference sequence). The data were obtained in a study of blood T cell repertoires in COVID-19. On the study more broadly: The United States, Italy and Spain provided the acute and convalescent COVID-19 samples. Nucleic acid was either cDNA or gDNA, and it came from T cells, B-cell-depleted T cells, or PBMCs.

The rearrangement uses TRBV19 and TRBJ2-7, with a possible D match to TRBD2 (6 bases). The clonotype originates from a human donor in a cohort sampled during active COVID-19. The specimen sequenced was peripheral blood. The CDR3 nucleotides are TGTGCCAGTAGTGCCGGGACTGGCGCTTACGAGCAGTACTTC. Its translation: CASSAGTGAYEQYF.